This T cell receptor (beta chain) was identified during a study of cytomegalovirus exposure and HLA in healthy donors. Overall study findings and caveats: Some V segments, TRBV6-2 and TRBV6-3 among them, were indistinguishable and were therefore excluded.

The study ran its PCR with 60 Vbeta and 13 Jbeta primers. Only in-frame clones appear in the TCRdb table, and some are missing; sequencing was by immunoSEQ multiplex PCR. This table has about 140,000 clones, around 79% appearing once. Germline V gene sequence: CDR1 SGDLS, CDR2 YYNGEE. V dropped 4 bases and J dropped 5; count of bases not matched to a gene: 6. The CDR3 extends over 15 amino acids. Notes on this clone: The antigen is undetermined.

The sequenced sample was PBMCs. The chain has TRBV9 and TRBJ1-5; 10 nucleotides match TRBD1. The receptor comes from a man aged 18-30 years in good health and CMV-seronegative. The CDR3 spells CASSKGQGVDQPQHF. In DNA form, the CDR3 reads TGTGCCAGCAGCAAAGGACAGGGGGTGGATCAGCCCCAGCATTTT.